These 5 T cell receptor beta chains came from one sample sequenced in a study of T cell responses to AZD1222 COVID-19 vaccine. Clones were read by immunoSEQ multiplex PCR, and TCRdb kept only the in-frame ones, dropping some. Among some 200,000 clones listed, roughly 94% were seen once. The sample in question was peripheral blood, obtained 28 days after the second dose of the MenACWY control vaccine. The receptor source for this set is an adult who received the MenACWY meningococcal vaccine as a control.

This rearrangement joins TRBV7-9 to TRBJ2-1; 11 bases align to TRBD2. This CDR3 is 16 amino acids long. V gave up 1 base and J gave up 10 bases; unmatched junction bases: 9. Germline V gene data show CDR1 as SEHNR and CDR2 as FQNEAQ (reference sequence). The CDR3, as DNA: TGTGCCAGCAGCTTAGATAGCGGGGGGGCCTCTGGGGAGCAGTTCTTC. Translating gives CASSLDSGGASGEQFF.

V and J are TRBV10-3 and TRBJ2-7; 7 positions match TRBD2. The CDR3 is 16 amino acids. Germline assignment: CDR1 ENHRY and CDR2 SYGVKD. The ends lost 10 bases at V and 4 bases at J; junction bases unmatched: 19. The DNA for the CDR3 is TGTGCCAGCTCCATCACTCGGGGGGTCTGGGGGTACGAGCAGTACTTC. Translated: CASSITRGVWGYEQYF.

This chain links TRBV24-1 with TRBJ2-5, with 7 bases fitting TRBD2. This CDR3 spans 15 amino acids. Trimming at V came to 4 bases and at J to 1 base, leaving 5 bases not matched to a gene. Germline values: CDR1 KGHDR, CDR2 SFDVKD. Written as DNA, the CDR3 is TGTGCCACCAGTGACACGGGGGGTAGCCAAGAGACCCAGTACTTC. Its translation is CATSDTGGSQETQYF.

The chain employs TRBV6-2 or TRBV6-3 and TRBJ2-7, with D unclear. Deletions cut 2 bases from V and 4 bases from J, with 15 bases between. This CDR3 contains 15 residues. The germline V gene encodes CDR1 MNHEY and CDR2 SVGEGT. The CDR3 sequence: CASSYPQSWGYEQYF. The CDR3 region has the DNA TGTGCCAGCAGTTACCCCCAATCTTGGGGTTACGAGCAGTACTTC.

The chain employs TRBV30 and TRBJ1-3; no reliable D call. V lost 1 base, J lost 2 bases, and 0 bases lay in between. This CDR3 has 11 residues. Germline V lookup: CDR1 GTSNPN, CDR2 SVGIG (reference sequence). CDR3 residues: CAWSAGNTIYF. The CDR3 DNA reads TGTGCCTGGAGTGCTGGAAACACCATATATTTT.